The next 8 T cell receptor beta chains were all read from a single sample in a study of blood T cell repertoires in COVID-19. Profiling relied on immunoSEQ multiplex PCR, and the TCRdb table lists in-frame clones only, not all of them. The profile shows 180,000 or so clones, around 85% of them singletons. Material: peripheral blood. The receptors were sampled from a woman aged 55 to 70 with COVID-19, enrolled during active disease.

The chain employs TRBV11-3 and TRBJ2-7; 10 bases agree with TRBD2. The CDR3 totals 14 residues. CDR1 and CDR2 from the germline V gene are SGHNT and YENEEA. With 6 bases clipped from V and 1 base from J, the junction kept 3 bases outside the gene matches. CDR3 loop: CASRSLAGSYEQYF. CDR3 in DNA: TGTGCCAGCAGGTCACTAGCGGGGTCCTACGAGCAGTACTTC.

The genes are TRBV5-1 and TRBJ1-1; no clear D. The V end lost 3 bases, the J end lost 1 base, and 10 bases lay between the germline ends. The CDR3 spans 14 residues. Per the germline V gene, CDR1 is SGHRS and CDR2 is YFSETQ. The CDR3 sequence: CASSSPGSNTEAFF. Written as DNA, the CDR3 is TGCGCCAGCAGCTCTCCAGGCTCGAACACTGAAGCTTTCTTT. Full variable domain (outside the CDR3, taken from reference TRBV5-1 and TRBJ1-1): KAGVTQTPRYLIKTRGQQVTLSCSPISGHRSVSWYQQTPGQGLQFLFEYFSETQRNKGNFPGRFSGRQFSNSRSEMNVSTLELGDSALYLCASSSPGSNTEAFFGQGTRLTVV.

The DNA of the CDR3 is TGTGCCAGCAGCTTGGGGTGGGACTCCACCTACGAGCAGTACTTC. It encodes CASSLGWDSTYEQYF. The chain recombines TRBV5-6 with TRBJ2-7; a weak D match, TRBD2 (6 bases). V lost 0 bases and J 2 bases, leaving 12 bases between the germline ends. The germline V gene encodes CDR1 SGHDT and CDR2 YYEEEE. This CDR3 is 15 amino acids long.

The J gene is TRBJ1-6, the V gene TRBV5-6; 10 nucleotides line up with TRBD1. V shed 4 bases, J shed 10 bases, and the junction held 5 bases outside the gene matches. The germline V gene has CDR1 SGHDT and CDR2 YYEEEE. The CDR3 sequence is 14 residues long. CDR3 nucleotides: TGTGCCAGCAGCGGGGGGACAGGGGTCTCACCCCTCCACTTT. This translates into CASSGGTGVSPLHF. Supplemented by reference TRBV5-6 and TRBJ1-6, the full variable domain reads DAGVTQSPTHLIKTRGQQVTLRCSPKSGHDTVSWYQQALGQGPQFIFQYYEEEERQRGNFPDRFSGHQFPNYSSELNVNALLLGDSALYLCASSGGTGVSPLHFGNGTRLTVT.

The rearrangement joins TRBV6-5 to TRBJ1-6; TRBD1 agrees at 8 bases. CDR1 MNHEY and CDR2 SVGAGI come from the germline V gene. This CDR3 has 15 amino acids. Trimming took 5 bases from V and 7 from J; bases not matched to a gene: 7. CDR3 sequence reads: CASSRLQGGNSPLHF. CDR3 in DNA: TGTGCCAGCAGTAGATTACAGGGGGGCAATTCACCCCTCCACTTT.

This rearrangement joins TRBV20-1 to TRBJ1-2; the D is unclear. The V gene's germline CDR1 is DFQATT and CDR2 SNEGSKA (reference sequence). The CDR3 has 15 residues. Trimming left V 3 bases short and J 0 bases short, with 14 bases between. The CDR3 spells CSASSREGPNYGYTF. The CDR3 bases are TGCAGTGCTAGTTCACGAGAGGGCCCTAACTATGGCTACACCTTC.

V gene TRBV5-1 combines with J gene TRBJ1-3, with no clear D. From germline, CDR1 is SGHRS and CDR2 YFSETQ. The CDR3 sequence is 17 residues long. V gave up 4 bases and J gave up 0 bases, with 17 bases separating them. CDR3 nucleotide sequence: TGCGCCAGCAGCCGGAGCGGCGGGCCTGCCTCTGGAAACACCATATATTTT. Translating gives CASSRSGGPASGNTIYF. Supplemented by reference TRBV5-1 and TRBJ1-3, the full variable domain reads KAGVTQTPRYLIKTRGQQVTLSCSPISGHRSVSWYQQTPGQGLQFLFEYFSETQRNKGNFPGRFSGRQFSNSRSEMNVSTLELGDSALYLCASSRSGGPASGNTIYFGEGSWLTVV.

This chain joins TRBV10-3 and TRBJ2-3; D remains unclear. CDR3 size: 14 residues. Between the trimmed V and J ends, which lost 6 bases and 2 bases, there was a span of 12 bases. Germline V gene lookup returns CDR1 ENHRY and CDR2 SYGVKD. The CDR3 sequence is CAIRLYTSTDTQYF. CDR3 bases: TGTGCCATCAGGTTGTACACCTCCACAGATACGCAGTATTTT.